The T cell receptor (beta chain) described here comes from a study of CD8+ T cells in alopecia areata (dated by TCRdb to 2016 to 2018). Regarding the complete study: The treated patients, all with moderate-to-severe alopecia areata, were enrolled in an open-label pilot trial of oral tofacitinib given at 5 to 10 mg twice daily. Tofacitinib was administered for 6 to 18 months, and 6 months of follow-up off drug were then conducted to assess delayed response and recurrence. Scalp tissue and sorted CD4+ and CD8+ peripheral blood T cells from patchy and totalis/universalis alopecia areata patients and from healthy controls were covered by human TCRbeta sequencing. RNA was obtained with the PAXgene miRNA kit for fixed scalp, the miRNeasy kit for PBMCs, and the RNeasy kit for mouse skin. Scalp clonality was compared among normal scalp (n=4), patchy alopecia areata scalp (n=8), and alopecia totalis/universalis scalp (n=8). High-throughput TCRbeta sequencing was used to examine T cell clonal expansion in alopecia areata in both the C3H/HeJ mouse model and human patients. In treated patients, disease severity was measured using the SALT score, which gives the percentage of scalp surface area affected. TCRbeta CDR3 regions were amplified by immunoSEQ multiplex PCR using 35 Vbeta forward and 13 Jbeta reverse primers. Biopsies were taken from tofacitinib-treated patients at baseline and at 4 and 24 weeks of treatment, and a later scalp biopsy was taken in several of the tofacitinib-treated patients. Study-wide conclusions, independent of this receptor: Tofacitinib significantly decreased scalp clonality and the number of expanded CD8+ clones among the top 100 scalp clones. Compared with mice, TCR sequences shared between patients were less clear, possibly partly because of HLA diversity across the patient population. Scalp TCR repertoire analysis is complicated because resident alphabeta T cells in normal human skin are also sequenced, whereas mouse skin is dominated by gammadelta T cells. Many expanded lesional clones persisted in scalp and blood during tofacitinib treatment, which may partly explain relapse after stopping treatment. Because the treated cohort was small and included a single nonresponder, larger studies are needed to assess links between baseline CD8+ expansion and response. Higher clonality and more expanded CD8+ clones were observed in lesional scalp than in normal scalp, particularly in alopecia totalis/universalis, a finding suggestive of antigenic drive.

The time point label here, explained by the study, means: less than 25 weeks on oral tofacitinib. The sample's treatment or condition, from its label and the paper: oral pan-JAK inhibitor, 5-10 mg twice daily. Peripheral blood and lesional scalp punch biopsies were obtained from patients with alopecia areata. PBMCs were isolated by density centrifugation and stained for CD3, CD4 and CD8, after which CD4+ and CD8+ T cells were sorted on a FACSAria. As for this clone: Its cognate antigen has yet to be identified. The sample holds no much larger clone one base away, and base qualities are not on file.

The library was built by means of the immunoSEQ multiplex PCR assay. RNA was extracted from all samples and reverse transcribed into cDNA as template for TCR sequencing. First-strand cDNA was synthesized with SuperScript III using a 2:1 mix of oligo-dT and random hexamers. A synthetic immune receptor repertoire was used to measure amplification bias, and any remaining bias was corrected computationally. The source study handled its data this way. Raw reads were preprocessed for error removal, and CDR3 was defined according to IMGT conventions as running from the conserved cysteine to phenylalanine. Clonality was calculated as 1 minus Shannon entropy normalized by log2 of the number of productive unique TCRs. Whether each scalp clone was CD4 or CD8 was inferred by checking scalp TCRbeta sequences against the CD4 and CD8 repertoires from sorted blood. Imported from immuneACCESS, the table was reduced by TCRdb to in-frame sequences with V and J called. These copies leave out some clones; in studies compared against another copy, an unresolved V gene accounts for under half, and the cause of the remainder is not known. V and J calls and clone size are copied from that table; D and trimming were computed from the DNA. In all, the sample holds under 200,000 clones, and roughly 60% of those were seen once. Jointly, the top ten make up over 12% of the sample.

This sequence was found in a human donor with alopecia areata. Sequences were derived from CD4+ T cells sorted from blood, sampled at week 24, from a patient treated with tofacitinib.

The bases read TGTGCCAGCAGCTTAGGGCTAGCGGTATTCCAAGAGACCCAGTACTTC. Its translation is CASSLGLAVFQETQYF. The rearrangement combines TRBV11-3 with TRBJ2-5, and 7 junction bases match TRBD2. The germline V gene provides CDR1 SGHNT and CDR2 YENEEA. From V the trimming removes 1 base and from J it removes 1 base, while the gene matches leave 6 bases of the junction unaccounted for. From the cysteine up to the phenylalanine, the CDR3 has a length of 16 residues. The read is trimmed to its CDR3 DNA, 48 bases read in frame from base 1.